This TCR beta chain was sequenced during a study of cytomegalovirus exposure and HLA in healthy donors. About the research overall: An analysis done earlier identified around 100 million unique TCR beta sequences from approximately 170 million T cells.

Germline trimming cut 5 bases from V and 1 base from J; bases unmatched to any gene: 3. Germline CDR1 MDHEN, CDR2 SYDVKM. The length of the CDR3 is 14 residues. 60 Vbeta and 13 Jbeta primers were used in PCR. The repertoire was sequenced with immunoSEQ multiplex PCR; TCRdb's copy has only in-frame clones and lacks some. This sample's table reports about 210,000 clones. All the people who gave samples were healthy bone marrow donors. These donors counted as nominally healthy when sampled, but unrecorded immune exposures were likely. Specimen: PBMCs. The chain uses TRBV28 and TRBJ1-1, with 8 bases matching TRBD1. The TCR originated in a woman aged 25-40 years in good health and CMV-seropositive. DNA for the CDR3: TGTGCCAGCAGTGAGGGACAGGAGAACACTGAAGCTTTCTTT. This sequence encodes CASSEGQENTEAFF.